Presented here are 8 T cell receptor beta chains from one specimen sequenced in a study of memory CD4+ T cells and cytomegalovirus serostatus. Single viable CD3+CD4+CD8-CD45RO+ cells were sorted as the memory CD4+ T cells. Some clones are missing from TCRdb's copy, which holds only in-frame ones; the method was immunoSEQ multiplex PCR. The sample has nearly 60,000 clones, around 80% seen once. Source material: memory CD4+ T cells from blood. The receptors come from an adult in good health and CMV-seronegative.

This clone was observed once. This chain joins TRBV11-3 and TRBJ2-1; 9 bases match TRBD1. V trimming: 5 bases; J trimming: 1 base; junction bases outside the gene matches: 9. The CDR3 has 17 residues. Germline assignment: CDR1 SGHNT and CDR2 YENEEA. For the CDR3, the DNA is TGTGCCAGCAGCACCAGACCGGGACAGGGATCCTACAATGAGCAGTTCTTC. This translates into CASSTRPGQGSYNEQFF.

V gene TRBV27 combines with J gene TRBJ2-5; possible D gene TRBD2, 5 bases. The closer fit of TRBJ2-7 to the DNA end suggests the J call may be wrong. The CDR3 is 15 residues long. Germline assignment: CDR1 MNHEY and CDR2 SMNVEV (reference sequence). CDR3 protein: CASTKAGFSSYEQYF. CDR3 in DNA: TGTGCCAGCACCAAGGCGGGCTTCAGCTCCTACGAGCAGTACTTC.

The chain links TRBV2 to TRBJ1-5, with 7 bases matching TRBD1. J lost 1 base, V lost 7 bases, and 1 base had no gene match. The CDR3 is 13 residues long. CDR1 is SNHLY, CDR2 FYNNEI, per germline. The chain's CDR3 is CASKQGSNQPQHF. The CDR3 DNA is TGTGCCAGCAAACAGGGGAGCAATCAGCCCCAGCATTTT.

The rearrangement links TRBV6-1 to TRBJ1-1; possibly TRBD1 for D (5 bases). CDR3 length: 17 residues. V gave up 3 bases and J gave up 0 bases, with 17 bases separating them. From germline, CDR1 is MNHNS and CDR2 SASEGT. As DNA, the CDR3 is TGTGCCAGCAGTGAGGGGGGATTCTGGGAACTGAACACTGAAGCTTTCTTT. It specifies CASSEGGFWELNTEAFF.

Here the CDR3 DNA reads TGTGCCAGCAGCTTCATCAGGGTCCAGAGAGATACGCAGTATTTT. It is translated as CASSFIRVQRDTQYF. This rearrangement joins TRBV7-3 to TRBJ2-3; TRBD1 is a possible D gene (5 bases). The CDR3 covers 15 residues. CDR1 is SGHTA and CDR2 is FQGTGA in the germline V gene. V shed 3 bases and J shed 5 bases, with 15 bases lying between them.

V gene TRBV11-2 combines with J gene TRBJ2-2; D gene uncertain. The V and J ends lost 10 bases and 7 bases respectively, with 22 bases between them. Looked up from germline, CDR1 is SGHAT and CDR2 is FQNNGV. The CDR3 has 15 amino acids. Here the CDR3 reads CATRAFSSVVGELFF. CDR3 bases: TGTGCCACACGGGCCTTCTCCAGCGTGGTCGGGGAGCTGTTTTTT.

The V and J genes are TRBV28 and TRBJ2-5, with D possibly matching TRBD2 (5 bases). Trimming removed 8 bases at V and 5 bases at J, with 18 bases between. Germline V gives CDR1 MDHEN, CDR2 SYDVKM. CDR3 size: 14 residues. In nucleotides, the CDR3 is TGTGCCAGCTCAACGCCTTCGGGGTCGGAGACCCAGTACTTC. This sequence encodes CASSTPSGSETQYF.

The chain links TRBV2 to TRBJ2-7; 10 bases fit TRBD2. The V and J ends lost 9 bases and 1 base, in that order; junction bases with no gene match: 3. The CDR3 contains 13 residues. Germline CDR1 SNHLY, CDR2 FYNNEI. The CDR3 spells CASTGLASYEQYF. The CDR3 bases are TGTGCCAGTACGGGACTAGCGTCCTACGAGCAGTACTTC.